These 7 T cell receptor beta chains share one sample of origin, sequenced in a study of shared clonotypes between healthy human individuals. The repertoire was sequenced with immunoSEQ multiplex PCR; TCRdb's copy has only in-frame clones and lacks some. The data show roughly 2 million clones, around 95% seen once. The sample consisted of naive CD4+ T cells sorted from blood. Subset: CD45RA+ positively selected. The receptors derive from a man aged 18 to 29 in good health.

This chain joins TRBV6-1 and TRBJ1-1, with 8 nucleotides matching TRBD1. The V segment lost 7 bases and the J segment 11 bases; nucleotides outside the gene matches: 15. The CDR3 is 14 residues long. CDR1 is MNHNS, CDR2 SASEGT, per germline. The CDR3 nucleotides are TGTGCCAGCATCGAGGCTGGACAGGGCTTTGAGGCTTTCTTT. Translation: CASIEAGQGFEAFF.

V and J are TRBV7-9 and TRBJ2-7; TRBD1 matches 10 bases. With 7 bases clipped from V and 5 bases from J, the junction kept 11 bases outside the gene matches. The CDR3 has 15 residues. Looked up from germline, CDR1 is SEHNR and CDR2 is FQNEAQ (reference sequence). CDR3 in amino acids: CASTSPDRGLNEQYF. The CDR3 DNA reads as TGTGCCAGCACTTCCCCAGACAGGGGGCTAAACGAGCAGTACTTC.

This clone was found a few times. The V call is TRBV7-2, the J call TRBJ1-2; 7 bases agree with TRBD1. This CDR3 has 14 amino acids. The junction had 6 bases not matched to a gene; V was cut back by 5 bases and J by 3 bases. Germline V CDR1 and CDR2: SGHTA, FQGNSA. CDR3 DNA: TGTGCCAGCAGCCCGACAGGGCAGGACTATGGCTACACCTTC. Residues: CASSPTGQDYGYTF.

The J gene is TRBJ2-7, the V gene TRBV6-6; unclear D gene. Trimming stripped 8 bases from V and 1 base from J, with 12 bases between. Germline CDR1 is MNHNY and CDR2 is SVGAGI (reference sequence). This CDR3 has 13 amino acids. The DNA for the CDR3 is TGTGCCAGCGGATCTCTGAGGTCCTACGAGCAGTACTTC. Translated: CASGSLRSYEQYF.

The chain carries TRBV7-6 and TRBJ1-3, with TRBD1 matching 7 bases. The CDR3 has 17 amino acids. The V gene end was trimmed by 5 bases and the J gene end by 1 base; junction bases not matched to a gene: 11. Germline V lookup: CDR1 SGHVS, CDR2 FNYEAQ. DNA for the CDR3: TGTGCCAGCAGCCCCCGACAGGGACTAGCATCTGGAAACACCATATATTTT. Its protein product is CASSPRQGLASGNTIYF.

The rearrangement joins TRBV4-3 to TRBJ1-5, with a weak D call TRBD1 (5 bases). From germline, CDR1 is LGHNA and CDR2 YSLEER. Trimming took 0 bases from V and 0 from J, leaving 21 bases between them. The CDR3 extends over 20 amino acids. The CDR3 loop is CASSQDYLRVGHNSNQPQHF. CDR3 DNA: TGCGCCAGCAGCCAAGATTATCTCCGAGTCGGACATAATAGCAATCAGCCCCAGCATTTT.

J is TRBJ2-2 and V is TRBV12-5; possibly TRBD1 or TRBD2 for D (5 bases each). Germline CDR1 is LGHNT and CDR2 is FRNRAP. This CDR3 is built from 15 residues. V gave up 0 bases and J gave up 4 bases, with 9 bases separating them. Here the CDR3 reads CASGLVRDPTGELFF. In DNA, the CDR3 is TGTGCTAGTGGTTTGGTCCGGGACCCCACCGGGGAGCTGTTTTTT.